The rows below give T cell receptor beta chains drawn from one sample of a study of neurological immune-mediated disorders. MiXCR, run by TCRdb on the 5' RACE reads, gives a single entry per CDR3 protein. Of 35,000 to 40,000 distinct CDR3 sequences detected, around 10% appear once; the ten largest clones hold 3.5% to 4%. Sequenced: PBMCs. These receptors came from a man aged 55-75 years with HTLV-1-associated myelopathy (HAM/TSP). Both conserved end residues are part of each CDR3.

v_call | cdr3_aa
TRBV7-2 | CASSLDRAISTEQYF
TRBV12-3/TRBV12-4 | CASSLGTSFNEKLFF
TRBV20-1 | CSARNSNQPQHF
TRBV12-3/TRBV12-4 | CASTQGGDTGELFF
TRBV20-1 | CSARGPGSKTGGLFF
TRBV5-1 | CASSPGTALQPQHF
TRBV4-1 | CASSPSQTDYGYTF
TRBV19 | CASSTLGGSLPQHF
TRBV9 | CASSVGQADYEHYF
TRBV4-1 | CASSQDDKGGYTF
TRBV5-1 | CASSTGGGRTEAFF
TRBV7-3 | CASSRFSGLASMTNTGELFF
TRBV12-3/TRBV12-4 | CASSFDTNTEAFF
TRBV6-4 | CASSGSLLSEQYF
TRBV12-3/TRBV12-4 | CASSLNVGNEQFF
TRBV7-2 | CASSLTSGLYNEQFF